The source of this T cell receptor (beta chain) is a study of early T cells in non-severe SARS-CoV-2 infection. Study context: The authors sequenced bulk RNA from unsorted whole blood, leaving chains unpaired. Study-level findings and limits: VDJdb matching, biased toward anti-spike CD8 responses, missed private and CD4 specificities.

CDR3 length equals 15 residues. With 2 bases clipped from V and 6 bases from J, the junction kept 8 bases outside the gene matches. Germline lookup yields CDR1 MNHEY and CDR2 SMNVEV (reference sequence). Unique molecular identifiers were attached to individual cDNA molecules. TCRdb fed the 5' RACE reads into MiXCR, producing one record per CDR3 protein. Among 75,000 to 100,000 distinct CDR3 sequences, roughly 17% were seen once, and the ten largest hold roughly 1.3%. This clonotype appeared a few times. The antigen is unknown. The sequenced sample consisted of whole blood. J is TRBJ2-7 and V is TRBV27, with TRBD1 matching 9 bases. The clonotype originates from an adult who was a healthcare worker with PCR-confirmed SARS-CoV-2 infection or an uninfected control (not recorded which). The DNA for the CDR3 is TGTGCCAGCAGTTTAGGGGGACAGGGCCGTTTCGAGCAGTACTTC. The encoded protein is CASSLGGQGRFEQYF.